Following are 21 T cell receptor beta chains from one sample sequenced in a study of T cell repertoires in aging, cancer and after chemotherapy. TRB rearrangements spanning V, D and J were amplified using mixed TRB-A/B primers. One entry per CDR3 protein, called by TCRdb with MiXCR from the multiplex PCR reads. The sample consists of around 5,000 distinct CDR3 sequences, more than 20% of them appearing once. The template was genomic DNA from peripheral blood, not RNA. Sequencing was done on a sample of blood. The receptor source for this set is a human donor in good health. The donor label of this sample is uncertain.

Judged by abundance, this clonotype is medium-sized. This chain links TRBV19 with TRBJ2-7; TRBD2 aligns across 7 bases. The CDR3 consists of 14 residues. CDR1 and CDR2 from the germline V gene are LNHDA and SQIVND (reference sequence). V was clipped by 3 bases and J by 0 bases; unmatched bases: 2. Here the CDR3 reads CASSMRGSSYEQYF. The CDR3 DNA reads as TGTGCCAGTAGTATGCGGGGGAGCTCCTACGAGCAGTACTTC.

CDR3 residues: CASSTNPGQGGEKLFF. Written as DNA, the CDR3 is TGTGCCAGTAGTACGAATCCGGGACAGGGAGGTGAAAAACTGTTTTTT. This rearrangement joins TRBV19 to TRBJ1-4; the match to TRBD1 covers 9 bases. The CDR3 is 16 amino acids. Germline trimming cut 4 bases from V and 7 bases from J; bases unmatched to any gene: 10. The germline gives CDR1 LNHDA, CDR2 SQIVND (reference sequence). Variable domain in full (rest from reference TRBV19 and TRBJ1-4): DGGITQSPKYLFRKEGQNVTLSCEQNLNHDAMYWYRQDPGQGLRLIYYSQIVNDFQKGDIAEGYSVSREKKESFPLTVTSAQKNPTAFYLCASSTNPGQGGEKLFFGSGTQLSVL.

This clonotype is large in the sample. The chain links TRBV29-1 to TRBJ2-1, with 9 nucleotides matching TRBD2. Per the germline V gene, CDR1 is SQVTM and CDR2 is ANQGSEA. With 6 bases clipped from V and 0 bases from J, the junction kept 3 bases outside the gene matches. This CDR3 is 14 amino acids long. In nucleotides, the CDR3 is TGCAGCGTGAGTAGCGGGAGCTCCTACAATGAGCAGTTCTTC. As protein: CSVSSGSSYNEQFF.

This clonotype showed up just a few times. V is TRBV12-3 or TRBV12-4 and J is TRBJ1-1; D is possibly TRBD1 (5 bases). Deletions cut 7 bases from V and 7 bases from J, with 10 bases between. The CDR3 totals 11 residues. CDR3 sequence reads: CASIRDLEAFF. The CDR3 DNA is TGTGCCAGCATCAGGGATCTTGAAGCTTTCTTT.

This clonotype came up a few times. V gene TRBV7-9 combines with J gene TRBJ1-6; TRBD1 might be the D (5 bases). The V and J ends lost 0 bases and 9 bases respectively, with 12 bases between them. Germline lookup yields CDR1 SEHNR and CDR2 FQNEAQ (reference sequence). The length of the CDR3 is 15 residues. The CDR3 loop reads CASSLAGTPSSPLHF. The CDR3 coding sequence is TGTGCCAGCAGCTTAGCCGGGACTCCTAGTTCACCCCTCCACTTT.

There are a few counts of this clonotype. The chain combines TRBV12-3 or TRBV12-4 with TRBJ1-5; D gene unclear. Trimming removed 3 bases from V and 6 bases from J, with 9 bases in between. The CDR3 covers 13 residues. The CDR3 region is CASSFGERQPQHF. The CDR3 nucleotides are TGTGCCAGCAGTTTTGGAGAGCGTCAGCCCCAGCATTTT.

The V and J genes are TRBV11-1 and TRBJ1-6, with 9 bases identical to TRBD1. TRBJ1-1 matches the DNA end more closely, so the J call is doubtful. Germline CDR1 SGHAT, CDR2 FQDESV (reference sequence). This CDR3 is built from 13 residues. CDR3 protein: CASSFGTGFEAFF. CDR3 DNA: TGTGCCAGCAGCTTCGGGACAGGGTTCGAAGCTTTCTTT.

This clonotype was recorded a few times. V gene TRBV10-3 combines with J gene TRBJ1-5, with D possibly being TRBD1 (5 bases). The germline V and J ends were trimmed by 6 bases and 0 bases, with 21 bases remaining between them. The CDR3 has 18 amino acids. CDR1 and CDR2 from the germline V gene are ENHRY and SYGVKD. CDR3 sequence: CAISPGMTATYSNQPQHF. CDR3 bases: TGTGCCATCAGCCCGGGGATGACAGCTACTTATAGCAATCAGCCCCAGCATTTT.

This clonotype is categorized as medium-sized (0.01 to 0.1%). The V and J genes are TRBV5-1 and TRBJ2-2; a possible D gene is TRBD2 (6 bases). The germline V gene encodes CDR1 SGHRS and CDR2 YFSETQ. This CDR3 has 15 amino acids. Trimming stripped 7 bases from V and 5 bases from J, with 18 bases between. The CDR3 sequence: CASQGGLPRTGELFF. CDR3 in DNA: TGCGCCAGCCAAGGAGGACTACCCAGGACCGGGGAGCTGTTTTTT.

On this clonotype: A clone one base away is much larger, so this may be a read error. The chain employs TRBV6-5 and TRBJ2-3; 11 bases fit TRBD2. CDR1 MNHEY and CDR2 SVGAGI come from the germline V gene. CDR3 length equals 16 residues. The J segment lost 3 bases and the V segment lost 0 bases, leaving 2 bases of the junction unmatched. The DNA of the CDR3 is TGTGCCAGCAGTTACTCTCTAGCGGGGGGAACAGATACGCAGTATTTT. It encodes CASSYSLAGGTDTQYF.

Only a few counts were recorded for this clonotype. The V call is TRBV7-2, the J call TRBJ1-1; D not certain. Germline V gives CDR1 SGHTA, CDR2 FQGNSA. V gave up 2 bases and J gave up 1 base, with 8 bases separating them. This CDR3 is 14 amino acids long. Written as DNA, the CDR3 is TGTGCCAGCAGCTTAAAGTGGGCGAACACTGAAGCTTTCTTT. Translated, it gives CASSLKWANTEAFF. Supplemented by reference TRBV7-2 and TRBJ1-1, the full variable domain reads GAGVSQSPSNKVTEKGKDVELRCDPISGHTALYWYRQSLGQGLEFLIYFQGNSAPDKSGLPSDRFSAERTGGSVSTLTIQRTQQEDSAVYLCASSLKWANTEAFFGQGTRLTVV.

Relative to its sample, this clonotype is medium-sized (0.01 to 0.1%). Here the CDR3 reads CASSAWTGGYEQYF. Here the CDR3 DNA reads TGTGCCAGCAGTGCCTGGACAGGGGGCTACGAGCAGTACTTC. V gene TRBV6-1 combines with J gene TRBJ2-7; the match to TRBD1 covers 10 bases. The length of the CDR3 is 14 residues. Germline assignment: CDR1 MNHNS and CDR2 SASEGT. Germline trimming cut 4 bases from V and 3 bases from J; bases unmatched to any gene: 3.

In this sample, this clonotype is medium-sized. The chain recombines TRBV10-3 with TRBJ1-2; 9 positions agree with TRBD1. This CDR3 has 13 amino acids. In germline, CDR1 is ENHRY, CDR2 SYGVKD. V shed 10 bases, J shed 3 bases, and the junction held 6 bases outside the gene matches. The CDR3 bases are TGTGCCACCGGCAGACAGGGGGACTATGGCTACACCTTC. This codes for CATGRQGDYGYTF.

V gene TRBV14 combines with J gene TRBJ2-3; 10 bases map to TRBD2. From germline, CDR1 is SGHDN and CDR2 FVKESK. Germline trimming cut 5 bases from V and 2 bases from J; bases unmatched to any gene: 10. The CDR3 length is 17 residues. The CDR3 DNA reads TGTGCCAGCAGCAATCCTTTAGCGGGGGGTTACACAGATACGCAGTATTTT. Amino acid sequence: CASSNPLAGGYTDTQYF.

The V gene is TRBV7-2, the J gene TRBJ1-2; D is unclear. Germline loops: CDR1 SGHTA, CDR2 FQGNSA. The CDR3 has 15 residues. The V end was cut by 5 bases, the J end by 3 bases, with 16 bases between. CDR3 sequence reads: CASSPQDGKHYGYTF. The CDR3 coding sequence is TGTGCCAGCAGCCCCCAAGACGGTAAACACTATGGCTACACCTTC.

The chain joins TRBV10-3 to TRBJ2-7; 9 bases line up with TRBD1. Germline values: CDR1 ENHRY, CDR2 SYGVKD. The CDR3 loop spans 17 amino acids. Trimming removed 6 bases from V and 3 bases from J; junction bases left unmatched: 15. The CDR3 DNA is TGTGCCATCAGAGCCCTCCCGACCGGGACAGGGAACTACGAGCAGTACTTC. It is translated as CAIRALPTGTGNYEQYF.

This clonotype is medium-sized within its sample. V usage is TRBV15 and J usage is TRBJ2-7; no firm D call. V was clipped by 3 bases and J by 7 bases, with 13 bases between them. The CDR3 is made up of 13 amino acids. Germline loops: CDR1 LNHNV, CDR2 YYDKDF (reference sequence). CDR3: CATSRGGSGEQYF. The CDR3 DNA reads TGTGCCACCAGCAGGGGTGGGTCTGGGGAGCAGTACTTC.

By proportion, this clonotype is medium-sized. The CDR3 is CASSYSRTVQETQYF. The DNA of the CDR3 is TGTGCCAGCAGTTACTCCCGGACAGTCCAAGAGACCCAGTACTTC. The chain uses TRBV6-5 and TRBJ2-5, with a tentative D call TRBD1 (6 bases). CDR1 and CDR2 (germline): MNHEY, SVGAGI. The V gene lost 0 bases and the J gene lost 1 base, with 9 bases spanning the gap. CDR3 length equals 15 residues.

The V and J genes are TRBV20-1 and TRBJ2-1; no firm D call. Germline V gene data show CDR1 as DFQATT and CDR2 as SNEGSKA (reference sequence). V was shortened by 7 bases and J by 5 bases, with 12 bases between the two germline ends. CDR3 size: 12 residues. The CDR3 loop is CSVETDDNEQFF. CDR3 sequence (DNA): TGCAGTGTTGAGACGGACGACAATGAGCAGTTCTTC.

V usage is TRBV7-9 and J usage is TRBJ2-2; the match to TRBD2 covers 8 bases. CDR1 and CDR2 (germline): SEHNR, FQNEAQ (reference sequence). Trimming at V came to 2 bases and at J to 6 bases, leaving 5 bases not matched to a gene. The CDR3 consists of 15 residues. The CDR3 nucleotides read TGTGCCAGCAGCTTAAGGGATAGCGGGGCCGGGGAGCTGTTTTTT. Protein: CASSLRDSGAGELFF.

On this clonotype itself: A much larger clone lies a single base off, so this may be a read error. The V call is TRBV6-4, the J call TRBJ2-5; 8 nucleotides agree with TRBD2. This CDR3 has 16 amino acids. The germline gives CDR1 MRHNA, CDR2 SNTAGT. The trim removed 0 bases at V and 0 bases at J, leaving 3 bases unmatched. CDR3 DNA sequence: TGTGCCAGCAGTGACTCTAGCGGGGTGTACCAAGAGACCCAGTACTTC. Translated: CASSDSSGVYQETQYF.